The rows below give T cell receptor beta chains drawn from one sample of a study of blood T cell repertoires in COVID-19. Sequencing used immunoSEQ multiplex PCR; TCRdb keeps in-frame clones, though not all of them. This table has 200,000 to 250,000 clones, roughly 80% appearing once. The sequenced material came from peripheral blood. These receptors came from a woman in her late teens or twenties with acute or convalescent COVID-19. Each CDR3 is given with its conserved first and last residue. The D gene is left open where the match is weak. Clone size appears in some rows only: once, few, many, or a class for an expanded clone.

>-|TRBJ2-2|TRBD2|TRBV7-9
CASSFGRAGELFF
TGTGCCAGCAGCTTCGGGAGGGCCGGGGAGCTGTTTTTT
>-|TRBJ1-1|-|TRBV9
CASSVGQLNTEAFF
TGTGCCAGCAGCGTAGGACAGTTGAACACTGAAGCTTTCTTT
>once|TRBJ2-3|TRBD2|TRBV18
CASSPLPRASGTRTDTQYF
TGTGCCAGCTCACCACTCCCCCGGGCTAGCGGGACTCGCACAGATACGCAGTATTTT
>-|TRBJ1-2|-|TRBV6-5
CASSYTPQVPLGGYTF
TGTGCCAGCAGTTACACCCCACAGGTCCCCTTGGGAGGCTACACCTTC
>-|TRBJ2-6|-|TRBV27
CASSGQGSSGANVLTF
TGTGCCAGCAGTGGGCAGGGGAGCTCTGGGGCCAACGTCCTGACTTTC
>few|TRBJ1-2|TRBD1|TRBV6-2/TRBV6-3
CASSYSPGQGSYGYTF
TGTGCCAGCAGTTACTCTCCGGGACAGGGTTCCTATGGCTACACCTTC
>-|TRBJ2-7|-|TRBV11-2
CASSLGRRIASSYEQYF
TGTGCCAGCAGCTTAGGGAGGAGGATAGCTAGCTCCTACGAGCAGTACTTC
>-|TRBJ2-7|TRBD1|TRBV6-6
CASSRSGTGGPYEQYF
TGTGCCAGCAGTCGATCCGGGACAGGGGGGCCCTACGAGCAGTACTTC
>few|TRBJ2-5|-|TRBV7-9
CASSLALTSSTQYF
TGTGCCAGCAGCTTAGCCCTAACTTCTAGCACCCAGTACTTC
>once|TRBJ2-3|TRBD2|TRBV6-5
CASSSGSPTDTQYF
TGTGCCAGCAGTAGCGGGAGTCCCACAGATACGCAGTATTTT
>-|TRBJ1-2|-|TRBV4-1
CASSQDREGPYGYTF
TGCGCCAGCAGCCAAGATAGGGAGGGACCTTATGGCTACACCTTC
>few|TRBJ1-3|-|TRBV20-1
CSASVSGARGNTIYF
TGCAGTGCTAGTGTTTCAGGGGCGCGAGGAAACACCATATATTTT
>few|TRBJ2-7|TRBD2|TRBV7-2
CASSLQYGTSVYEQYF
TGTGCCAGCAGCTTACAGTATGGGACTAGCGTATACGAGCAGTACTTC
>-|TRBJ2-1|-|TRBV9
CASSVMWAGLSSYNEQFF
TGTGCCAGCAGCGTAATGTGGGCGGGCCTGAGCTCCTACAATGAGCAGTTCTTC
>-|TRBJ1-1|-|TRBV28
CASSFMNTEAFF
TGTGCCAGCAGTTTTATGAACACTGAAGCTTTCTTT
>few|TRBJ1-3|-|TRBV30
CAGTVSGNTIYF
TGTGCCGGGACGGTCTCTGGAAACACCATATATTTT
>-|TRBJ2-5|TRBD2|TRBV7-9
CASSRSGRAQETQYF
TGTGCCAGCAGCCGTAGCGGGAGGGCCCAAGAGACCCAGTACTTC
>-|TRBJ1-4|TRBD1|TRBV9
CASSPRLEQGVGITNEKLFF
TGTGCCAGCAGCCCGCGTTTGGAACAGGGGGTAGGGATCACTAATGAAAAACTGTTTTTT
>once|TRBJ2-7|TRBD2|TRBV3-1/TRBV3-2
CASSQDPPRLAGPSYEQYF
TGTGCCAGCAGCCAAGATCCCCCCCGACTAGCGGGACCCTCCTACGAGCAGTACTTC
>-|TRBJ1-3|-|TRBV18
CASSPMGPRGLGSGNTIYF
TGTGCCAGCTCACCTATGGGACCGCGAGGACTAGGCTCTGGAAACACCATATATTTT
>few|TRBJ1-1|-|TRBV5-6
CASSLYTLNTEAFF
TGTGCCAGCAGCTTGTACACACTGAACACTGAAGCTTTCTTT
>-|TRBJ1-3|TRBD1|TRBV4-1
CASSQDGRGQGRGNTIYF
TGCGCCAGCAGCCAAGATGGGAGGGGACAGGGTCGTGGAAACACCATATATTTT
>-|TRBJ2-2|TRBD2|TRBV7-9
CASSLSVGGRTGELFF
TGTGCCAGCAGCTTATCCGTGGGAGGGAGAACCGGGGAGCTGTTTTTT
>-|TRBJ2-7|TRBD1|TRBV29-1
CSVGLQGNGEQYF
TGCAGCGTCGGTCTACAGGGGAATGGCGAGCAGTACTTC
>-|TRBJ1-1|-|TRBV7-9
CASNPGYLNTEAFF
TGTGCCAGCAACCCAGGGTATCTGAACACTGAAGCTTTCTTT
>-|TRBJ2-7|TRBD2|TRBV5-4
CASTKREDLSYEQYF
TGTGCCAGCACCAAACGGGAGGACCTATCCTACGAGCAGTACTTC
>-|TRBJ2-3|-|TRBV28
CASSFPSTSSTQYF
TGTGCCAGCAGTTTCCCGTCAACTTCGAGTACGCAGTATTTT
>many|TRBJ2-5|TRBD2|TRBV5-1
CASSLATSPRETQYF
TGCGCCAGCAGCTTGGCGACTAGCCCTCGGGAGACCCAGTACTTC
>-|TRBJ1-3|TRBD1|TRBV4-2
CASSQDRGPGNTIYF
TGTGCCAGCAGCCAGGACAGGGGTCCGGGAAACACCATATATTTT
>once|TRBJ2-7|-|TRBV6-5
CASSYSQGTYYEQYF
TGTGCCAGCAGTTACTCCCAGGGGACATACTACGAGCAGTACTTC
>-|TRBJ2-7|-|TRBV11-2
CASSLGSYSGKNYEQYF
TGTGCCAGCAGCTTAGGGAGTTATAGCGGAAAAAACTACGAGCAGTACTTC
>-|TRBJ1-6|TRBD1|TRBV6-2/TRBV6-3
CASSYSGQGVSYNSPLHF
TGTGCCAGCAGTTACTCAGGACAGGGGGTATCCTATAATTCACCCCTCCACTTT
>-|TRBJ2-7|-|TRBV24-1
CATKVSQRASYEQYF
TGTGCCACCAAAGTTAGCCAGCGGGCCTCCTACGAGCAGTACTTC
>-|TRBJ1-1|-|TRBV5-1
CASSLEGQVLGTEAFF
TGCGCCAGCAGCTTGGAGGGGCAGGTATTGGGCACTGAAGCTTTCTTT
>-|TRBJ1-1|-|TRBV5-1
CASSLKTTVEAFF
TGCGCCAGCAGCTTGAAAACGACAGTTGAAGCTTTCTTT
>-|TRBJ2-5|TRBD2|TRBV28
CASSSGLAGVETQYF
TGTGCCAGCAGTTCGGGACTAGCGGGAGTGGAGACCCAGTACTTC
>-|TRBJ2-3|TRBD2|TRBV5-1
CASSPPSLAGTDTQYF
TGCGCCAGCAGCCCTCCCAGTCTAGCGGGCACAGATACGCAGTATTTT
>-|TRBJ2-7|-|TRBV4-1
CASSSGVDYEQYF
TGCGCCAGCAGCTCCGGGGTTGACTACGAGCAGTACTTC
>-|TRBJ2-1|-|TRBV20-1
CSASDGNEQFF
TGCAGTGCTAGTGACGGCAATGAGCAGTTCTTC
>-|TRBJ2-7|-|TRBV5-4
CASSIGQSSYEQYF
TGTGCCAGCAGCATCGGACAGAGCTCCTACGAGCAGTACTTC